This is a list of T cell receptor beta chains from one sample in a study of shared clonotypes between healthy human individuals. Method: immunoSEQ multiplex PCR; TCRdb's copy keeps in-frame clones and lacks some. The data contain roughly 2.4 million clones, nearly 97% of them singletons. Sample: naive CD4+ T cells sorted from blood. All receptors come from a man aged 18-30 years in good health. CDR3s include the opening cysteine and the closing phenylalanine or tryptophan. D genes are given only for firm matches. Clone size is not always given. Where it is, it says once, few, many or a class for expanded clones.

>TRBJ1-2|TRBV19|-|15|-
CASSSPGSAGYGYTF
TGTGCCAGTAGTTCGCCAGGTTCTGCAGGCTATGGCTACACCTTC
>TRBJ2-1|TRBV13|-|16|-
CASSSPVGEKYNEQFF
TGTGCCAGCAGCTCGCCCGTGGGGGAGAAGTACAATGAGCAGTTCTTC
>TRBJ1-4|TRBV2|-|15|TRBD1
CASSGQGVTNEKLFF
TGTGCCAGCAGCGGACAGGGGGTAACTAATGAAAAACTGTTTTTT
>TRBJ2-5|TRBV27|once|16|TRBD2
CASSNAGLAGGETQYF
TGTGCCAGCAGTAATGCGGGACTAGCGGGTGGGGAGACCCAGTACTTC
>TRBJ2-7|TRBV5-5|-|12|-
CASSSIGSEQYF
TGTGCCAGCAGCTCGATTGGGAGCGAGCAGTACTTC
>TRBJ2-7|TRBV5-1|-|14|-
CASSLDGSPYEQYF
TGCGCCAGCAGCTTGGACGGTTCCCCCTACGAGCAGTACTTC
>TRBJ2-3|TRBV25-1|-|14|TRBD2
CASRASGGTDTQYF
TGTGCCAGCAGGGCTAGCGGGGGGACAGATACGCAGTATTTT
>TRBJ2-1|TRBV9|-|15|-
CASSATSSHYNEQFF
TGTGCCAGCAGCGCCACTAGTTCCCATTACAATGAGCAGTTCTTC
>TRBJ2-7|TRBV5-4|-|13|TRBD2
CASSLGSGYEQYF
TGTGCCAGCAGCTTGGGTAGCGGGTACGAGCAGTACTTC
>TRBJ1-2|TRBV11-2|-|13|-
CASSLPGPYGYTF
TGTGCCAGCAGCTTACCAGGGCCCTATGGCTACACCTTC
>TRBJ2-1|TRBV2|-|15|TRBD2
CASRRLAGGRVEQFF
TGTGCCAGCAGGCGACTAGCGGGAGGACGGGTTGAGCAGTTCTTC
>TRBJ2-5|TRBV10-3|-|16|TRBD1
CAIRGQGNGYQETQYF
TGTGCCATCAGGGGACAGGGGAATGGGTACCAAGAGACCCAGTACTTC
>TRBJ2-2|TRBV27|-|15|TRBD2
CASSLRGVDTGELFF
TGTGCCAGCAGTTTACGGGGGGTCGACACCGGGGAGCTGTTTTTT
>TRBJ2-3|TRBV28|-|14|TRBD2
CATSGGPAPDTQYF
TGTGCCACCTCGGGGGGGCCCGCCCCAGATACGCAGTATTTT
>TRBJ2-6|TRBV28|once|24|-
CASSTVSPGWLTTNQSSGANVLTF
TGTGCCAGCAGCACCGTCTCGCCCGGGTGGCTAACAACCAACCAAAGCTCTGGGGCCAACGTCCTGACTTTC
>TRBJ2-3|TRBV29-1|-|13|-
CSTKGRLTDTQYF
TGCAGCACAAAAGGACGGCTTACAGATACGCAGTATTTT
>TRBJ2-5|TRBV5-1|-|15|TRBD2
CASSRAAGVWETQYF
TGCGCCAGCAGCAGGGCAGCGGGAGTTTGGGAGACCCAGTACTTC
>TRBJ2-6|TRBV5-1|-|15|-
CASSLAASGANVLTF
TGCGCCAGCAGCTTGGCCGCATCTGGGGCCAACGTCCTGACTTTC
>TRBJ1-5|TRBV19|-|16|-
CASSIKIDSWNQPQHF
TGTGCCAGTAGTATAAAGATCGACAGTTGGAATCAGCCCCAGCATTTT
>TRBJ1-6|TRBV18|once|14|TRBD1
CASSPTGGNSPLHF
TGTGCCAGCTCACCTACAGGGGGGAATTCACCCCTCCACTTT
>TRBJ1-4|TRBV7-8|-|16|-
CASSLGPQATNEKLFF
TGTGCCAGCAGCTTGGGACCTCAGGCGACTAATGAAAAACTGTTTTTT
>TRBJ2-1|TRBV10-3|-|14|TRBD2
CAISHGLASDEQFF
TGTGCCATCAGTCATGGACTAGCGTCGGATGAGCAGTTCTTC
>TRBJ1-4|TRBV7-8|once|14|TRBD1
CASSLEGQGVKLFF
TGTGCCAGCAGCTTAGAAGGTCAGGGGGTAAAACTGTTTTTT
>TRBJ2-7|TRBV14|-|14|-
CASGRDGSSYEQYF
TGTGCCAGCGGTAGGGACGGAAGCTCCTACGAGCAGTACTTC
>TRBJ2-2|TRBV5-6|-|14|-
CASRGSRGSGELFF
TGTGCCAGCAGGGGCTCGAGGGGGAGCGGGGAGCTGTTTTTT
>TRBJ2-5|TRBV2|-|15|-
CASSDRQGKGETQYF
TGTGCCAGCAGTGATCGCCAGGGCAAAGGAGAGACCCAGTACTTC
>TRBJ2-7|TRBV9|-|13|TRBD1
CASSVGQGLEQYF
TGTGCCAGCAGCGTGGGACAGGGTCTGGAGCAGTACTTC
>TRBJ2-6|TRBV19|-|16|TRBD2
CASRGERGDGANVLTF
TGTGCCAGTCGAGGGGAGCGGGGCGATGGGGCCAACGTCCTGACTTTC
>TRBJ2-7|TRBV11-2|-|11|-
CASSSSREQYF
TGTGCCAGCAGCTCCTCCCGCGAGCAGTACTTC
>TRBJ2-1|TRBV6-1|-|15|TRBD1
CASFPDRAGYNEQFF
TGTGCCAGCTTCCCAGACAGGGCGGGTTACAATGAGCAGTTCTTC
>TRBJ2-7|TRBV5-1|-|13|-
CASSSQMAYEQYF
TGCGCCAGCAGCTCTCAAATGGCCTACGAGCAGTACTTC
>TRBJ1-2|TRBV28|-|14|-
CASSLGRTIYGYTF
TGTGCCAGCAGTTTAGGACGGACGATCTATGGCTACACCTTC
>TRBJ2-1|TRBV6-5|-|14|TRBD2
CASSPLAAGGEQFF
TGTGCCAGCAGTCCTCTAGCGGCGGGGGGGGAGCAGTTCTTC
>TRBJ1-3|TRBV2|-|14|-
CASSEEALSNTIYF
TGTGCCAGCAGTGAAGAGGCACTCTCCAACACCATATATTTT
>TRBJ2-2|TRBV9|-|14|-
CASSVGASAGELFF
TGTGCCAGCAGCGTTGGAGCCTCGGCCGGGGAGCTGTTTTTT
>TRBJ2-1|TRBV11-3|-|15|TRBD1
CASSSRDRGPNEQFF
TGTGCCAGCAGCTCCCGGGACAGGGGCCCCAATGAGCAGTTCTTC
>TRBJ1-6|TRBV4-1|-|15|TRBD1
CASSFGQGGFSPLHF
TGCGCCAGCAGCTTTGGACAGGGGGGCTTTTCACCCCTCCACTTT
>TRBJ2-7|TRBV2|-|15|TRBD2
CASSEVASGTYEQYF
TGTGCCAGCAGTGAAGTAGCTAGCGGAACCTACGAGCAGTACTTC
>TRBJ2-7|TRBV6-1|-|15|TRBD1
CASRRNRGPYYEQYF
TGTGCCAGCAGGAGAAACAGGGGGCCCTATTACGAGCAGTACTTC
>TRBJ1-1|TRBV18|-|14|-
CASSEVGLNTEAFF
TGTGCCAGCTCAGAAGTCGGTTTGAACACTGAAGCTTTCTTT
>TRBJ2-5|TRBV27|-|13|-
CASSRASQETQYF
TGTGCCAGCAGTCGGGCGAGTCAAGAGACCCAGTACTTC
>TRBJ1-1|TRBV28|-|16|TRBD1
CASKTFGGQGSTEAFF
TGTGCCAGCAAGACCTTTGGGGGACAGGGGAGCACTGAAGCTTTCTTT
>TRBJ1-1|TRBV2|-|12|-
CASRGETVSAFF
TGTGCCAGCAGAGGAGAGACAGTGTCAGCTTTCTTT
>TRBJ1-1|TRBV15|-|15|-
CATSRDLAGFTEAFF
TGTGCCACCAGCAGAGATCTGGCGGGGTTCACTGAAGCTTTCTTT
>TRBJ2-5|TRBV29-1|-|13|-
CSVRGSAGETQYF
TGCAGCGTCAGAGGGTCTGCCGGGGAGACCCAGTACTTC